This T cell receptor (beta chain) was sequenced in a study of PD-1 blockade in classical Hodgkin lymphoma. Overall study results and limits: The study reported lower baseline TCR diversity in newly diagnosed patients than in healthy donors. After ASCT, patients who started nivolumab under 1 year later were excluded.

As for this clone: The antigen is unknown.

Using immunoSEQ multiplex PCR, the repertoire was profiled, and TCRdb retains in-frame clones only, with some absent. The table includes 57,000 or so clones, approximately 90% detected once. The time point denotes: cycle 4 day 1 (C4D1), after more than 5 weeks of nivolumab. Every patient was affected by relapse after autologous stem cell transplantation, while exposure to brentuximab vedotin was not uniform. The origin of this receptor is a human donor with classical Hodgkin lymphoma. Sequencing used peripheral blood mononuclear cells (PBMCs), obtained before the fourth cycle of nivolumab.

In DNA form, the CDR3 reads TGTGCCAGCCTCCTAAGAGCAGGAAGATCTCAGCCCCAGCATTTT. It codes for CASLLRAGRSQPQHF. The chain is built from TRBV28 and TRBJ1-5; no clear D. The CDR3 loop spans 15 amino acids. The ends were cut back, 8 bases at V and 6 bases at J, with 20 bases in the middle. Germline loops: CDR1 MDHEN, CDR2 SYDVKM.